This T cell receptor (beta chain) was observed in a study of cytomegalovirus exposure and HLA in healthy donors. PCR involved 60 Vbeta and 13 Jbeta primers. Measured with immunoSEQ multiplex PCR; TCRdb has only the in-frame clones, and not every one. The sample has under 250,000 clones, over 75% seen once; the top ten hold 10% to 13%. Germline CDR1 reads SGHDT; CDR2 reads YYEEEE. The length of the CDR3 is 12 residues. Of note for this clone: Mismatch with germline at one junction end may stem from a read error.

This chain connects TRBV5-6 to TRBJ1-2; possible D gene TRBD1, 6 bases. The sequence was obtained from a woman aged 45-65 years in good health and CMV-seropositive. The specimen sequenced was PBMCs. The DNA of the CDR3 is TGTGCCAGCAGCCTCGAGGCGGGGGCACACCTATTC. Its translation is CASSLEAGAHLF. Filled out from reference TRBV5-6 and TRBJ1-2, the complete variable domain reads DAGVTQSPTHLIKTRGQQVTLRCSPKSGHDTVSWYQQALGQGPQFIFQYYEEEERQRGNFPDRFSGHQFPNYSSELNVNALLLGDSALYLCASSLEAGAHLFGSGTRLTVV.